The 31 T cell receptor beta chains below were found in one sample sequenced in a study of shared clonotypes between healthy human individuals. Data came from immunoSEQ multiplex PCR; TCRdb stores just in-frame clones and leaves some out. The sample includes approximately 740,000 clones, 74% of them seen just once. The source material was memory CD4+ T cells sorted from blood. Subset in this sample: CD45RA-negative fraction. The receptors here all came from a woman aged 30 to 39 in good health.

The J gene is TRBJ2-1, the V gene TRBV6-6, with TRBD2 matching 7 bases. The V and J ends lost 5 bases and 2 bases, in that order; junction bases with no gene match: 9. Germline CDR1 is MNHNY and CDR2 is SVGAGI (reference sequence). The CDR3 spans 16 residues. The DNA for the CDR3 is TGTGCCAGCAGTACTAGTGCCAGCGGGACCTACAATGAGCAGTTCTTC. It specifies CASSTSASGTYNEQFF.

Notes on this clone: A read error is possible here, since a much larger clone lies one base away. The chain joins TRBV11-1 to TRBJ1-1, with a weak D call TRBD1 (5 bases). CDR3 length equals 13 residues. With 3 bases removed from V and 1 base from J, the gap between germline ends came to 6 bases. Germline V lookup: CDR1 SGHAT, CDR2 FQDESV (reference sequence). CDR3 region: CASSFDRNTEAFF. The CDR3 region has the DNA TGTGCCAGCAGCTTCGACAGGAACACTGAAGCTTTCTTT.

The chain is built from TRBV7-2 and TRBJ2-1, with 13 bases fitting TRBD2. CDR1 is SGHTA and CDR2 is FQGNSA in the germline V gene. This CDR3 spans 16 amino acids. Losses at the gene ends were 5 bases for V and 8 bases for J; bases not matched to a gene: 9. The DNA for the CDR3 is TGTGCCAGCAGCCCCGCCGGGACTAGCGGGACAGATGAGCAGTTCTTC. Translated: CASSPAGTSGTDEQFF.

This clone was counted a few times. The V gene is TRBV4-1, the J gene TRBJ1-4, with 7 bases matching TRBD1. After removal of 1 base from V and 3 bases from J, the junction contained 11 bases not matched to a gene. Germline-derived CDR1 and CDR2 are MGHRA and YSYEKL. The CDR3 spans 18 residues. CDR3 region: CASSQGAGGKSANEKLFF. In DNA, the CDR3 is TGCGCCAGCAGCCAAGGGGCAGGGGGGAAATCAGCTAATGAAAAACTGTTTTTT.

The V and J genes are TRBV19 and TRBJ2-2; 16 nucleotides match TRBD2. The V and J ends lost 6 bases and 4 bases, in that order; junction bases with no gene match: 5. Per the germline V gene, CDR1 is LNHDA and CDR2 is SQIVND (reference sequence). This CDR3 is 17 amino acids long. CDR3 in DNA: TGTGCCAGTAGCCCGGGACTAGCGGGAGGGTTCACCGGGGAGCTGTTTTTT. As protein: CASSPGLAGGFTGELFF.

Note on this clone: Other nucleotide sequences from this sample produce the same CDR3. The CDR3 region has the DNA TGCGCCAGCAGCCTCGACAGGGGCTCCTACAATGAGCAGTTCTTC. This gives the protein CASSLDRGSYNEQFF. This sequence joins TRBV5-1 and TRBJ2-1; 8 nucleotides match TRBD1. CDR1 is SGHRS and CDR2 is YFSETQ in the germline V gene. J lost 0 bases, V lost 4 bases, and 3 bases had no gene match. The CDR3 runs 15 residues.

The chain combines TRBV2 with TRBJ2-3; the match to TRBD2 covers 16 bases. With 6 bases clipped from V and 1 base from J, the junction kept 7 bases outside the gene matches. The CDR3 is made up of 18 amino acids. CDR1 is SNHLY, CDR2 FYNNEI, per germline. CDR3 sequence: CASRSGLAGGRGTDTQYF. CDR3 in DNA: TGTGCCAGCAGATCGGGACTAGCGGGAGGGCGAGGCACAGATACGCAGTATTTT.

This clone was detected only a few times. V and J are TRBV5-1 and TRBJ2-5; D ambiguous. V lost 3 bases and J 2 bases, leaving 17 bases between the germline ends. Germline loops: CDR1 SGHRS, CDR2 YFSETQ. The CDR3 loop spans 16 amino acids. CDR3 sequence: CASSWRPLREQETQYF. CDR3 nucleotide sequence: TGCGCCAGCAGCTGGCGGCCCCTAAGGGAACAAGAGACCCAGTACTTC.

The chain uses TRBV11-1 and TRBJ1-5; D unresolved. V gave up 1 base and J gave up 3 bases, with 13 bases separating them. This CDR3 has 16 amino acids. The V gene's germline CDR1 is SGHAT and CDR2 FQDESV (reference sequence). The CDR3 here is CASSLEGRRNNQPQHF. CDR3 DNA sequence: TGTGCCAGCAGCTTAGAAGGCAGGCGAAACAATCAGCCCCAGCATTTT.

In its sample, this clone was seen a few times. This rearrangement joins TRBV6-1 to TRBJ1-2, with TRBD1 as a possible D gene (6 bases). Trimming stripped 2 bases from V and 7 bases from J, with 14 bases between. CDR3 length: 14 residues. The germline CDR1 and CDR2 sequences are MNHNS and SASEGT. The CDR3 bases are TGTGCCAGCAGTGAATCAGGACAGTGGAGTGGCTACACCTTC. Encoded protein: CASSESGQWSGYTF.

The CDR3 DNA reads TGTGCCAGCAGCCCGCATGTGGACACTATTTCCTACGAGCAGTACTTC. Translating gives CASSPHVDTISYEQYF. The chain carries TRBV7-6 and TRBJ2-7; perhaps TRBD1 as D (5 bases). The V gene's germline CDR1 is SGHVS and CDR2 FNYEAQ. This CDR3 is 16 amino acids long. V dropped 5 bases and J dropped 1 base, with 18 bases sitting between them.

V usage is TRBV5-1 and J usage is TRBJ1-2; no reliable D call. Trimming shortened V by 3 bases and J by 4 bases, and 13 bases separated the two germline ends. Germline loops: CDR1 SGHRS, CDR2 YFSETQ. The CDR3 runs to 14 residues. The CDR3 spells CASSYEVPTYGYTF. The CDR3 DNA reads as TGCGCCAGCAGCTATGAAGTGCCCACCTATGGCTACACCTTC.

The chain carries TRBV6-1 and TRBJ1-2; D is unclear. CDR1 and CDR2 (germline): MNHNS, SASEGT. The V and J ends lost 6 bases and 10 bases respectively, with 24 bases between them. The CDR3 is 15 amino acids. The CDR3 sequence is CASRESYLQSMDYTF. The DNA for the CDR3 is TGTGCCAGCAGGGAAAGCTACTTACAGTCCATGGACTACACCTTC.

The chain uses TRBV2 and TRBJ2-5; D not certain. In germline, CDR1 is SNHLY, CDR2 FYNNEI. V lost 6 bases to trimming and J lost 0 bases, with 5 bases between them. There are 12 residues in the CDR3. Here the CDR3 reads CASRKYQETQYF. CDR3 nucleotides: TGTGCCAGCAGGAAATACCAAGAGACCCAGTACTTC.

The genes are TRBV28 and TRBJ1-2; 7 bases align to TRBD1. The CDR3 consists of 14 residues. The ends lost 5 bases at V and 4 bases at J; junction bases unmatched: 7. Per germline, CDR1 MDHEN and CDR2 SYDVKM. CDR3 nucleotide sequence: TGTGCCAGCAGTCGAGGACAGGAGACCTATGGCTACACCTTC. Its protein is CASSRGQETYGYTF.

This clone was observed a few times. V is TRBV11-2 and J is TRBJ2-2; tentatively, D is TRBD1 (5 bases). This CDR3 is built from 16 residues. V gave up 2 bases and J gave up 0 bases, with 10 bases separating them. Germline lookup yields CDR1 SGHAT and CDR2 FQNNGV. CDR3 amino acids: CASSLLRGSNTGELFF. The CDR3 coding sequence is TGTGCCAGCAGCTTATTAAGGGGATCGAACACCGGGGAGCTGTTTTTT.

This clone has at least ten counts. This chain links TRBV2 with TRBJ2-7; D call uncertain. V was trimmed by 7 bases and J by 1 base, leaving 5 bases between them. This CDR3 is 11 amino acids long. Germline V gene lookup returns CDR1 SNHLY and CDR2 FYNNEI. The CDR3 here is CASKGSYEQYF. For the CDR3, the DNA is TGTGCCAGCAAAGGGTCCTACGAGCAGTACTTC.

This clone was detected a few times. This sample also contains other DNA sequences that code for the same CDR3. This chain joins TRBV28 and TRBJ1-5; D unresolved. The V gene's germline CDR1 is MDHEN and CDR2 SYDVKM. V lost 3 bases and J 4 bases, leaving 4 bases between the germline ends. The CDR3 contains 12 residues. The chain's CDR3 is CASSFLNQPQHF. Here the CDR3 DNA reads TGTGCCAGCAGTTTTCTTAATCAGCCCCAGCATTTT.

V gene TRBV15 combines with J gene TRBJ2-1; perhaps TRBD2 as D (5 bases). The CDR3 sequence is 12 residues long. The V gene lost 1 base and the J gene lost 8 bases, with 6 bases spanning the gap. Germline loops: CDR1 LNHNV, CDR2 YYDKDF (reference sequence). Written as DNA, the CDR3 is TGTGCCACCAGCAGAGGGGAGTATGAGCAGTTCTTC. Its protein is CATSRGEYEQFF.

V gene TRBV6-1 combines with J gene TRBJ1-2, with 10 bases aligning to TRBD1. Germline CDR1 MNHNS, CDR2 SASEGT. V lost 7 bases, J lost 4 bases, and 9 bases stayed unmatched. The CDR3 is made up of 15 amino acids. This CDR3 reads CASTIDRGPTYGYTF. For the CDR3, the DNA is TGTGCCAGCACCATAGACAGGGGGCCTACCTATGGCTACACCTTC.

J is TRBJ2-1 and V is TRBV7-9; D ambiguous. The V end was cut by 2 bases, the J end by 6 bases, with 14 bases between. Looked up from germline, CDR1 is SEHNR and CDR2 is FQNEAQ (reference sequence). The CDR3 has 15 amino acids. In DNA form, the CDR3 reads TGTGCCAGCAGCTTACGGGCCAGTGCCCGCAATGAGCAGTTCTTC. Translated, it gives CASSLRASARNEQFF.

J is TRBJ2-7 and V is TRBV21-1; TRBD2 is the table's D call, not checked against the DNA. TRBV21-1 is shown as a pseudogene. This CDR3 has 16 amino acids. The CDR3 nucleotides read TGTGCCAGCAGCTTTATGCAGGAGACTAGCTCCTACGAGCAGTACTTC. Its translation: CASSFMQETSSYEQYF.

The CDR3 region has the DNA TGCGCCAGCAGTGAGCCCCTGACAGGGGCGAACACCGGGGAGCTGTTTTTT. Residues: CASSEPLTGANTGELFF. The V call is TRBV10-2, the J call TRBJ2-2, with TRBD1 matching 8 bases. The trim removed 2 bases at V and 0 bases at J, leaving 5 bases unmatched. The CDR3 sequence is 17 residues long. CDR1 is WSHSY, CDR2 SAAADI, per germline.

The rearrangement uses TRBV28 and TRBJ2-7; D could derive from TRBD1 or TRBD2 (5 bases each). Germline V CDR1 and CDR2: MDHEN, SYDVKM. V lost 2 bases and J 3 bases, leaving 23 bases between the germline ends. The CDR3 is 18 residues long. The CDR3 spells CASSLLFLSGRRNYEQYF. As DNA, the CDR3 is TGTGCCAGCAGTTTACTTTTTCTATCAGGGAGACGGAACTACGAGCAGTACTTC.

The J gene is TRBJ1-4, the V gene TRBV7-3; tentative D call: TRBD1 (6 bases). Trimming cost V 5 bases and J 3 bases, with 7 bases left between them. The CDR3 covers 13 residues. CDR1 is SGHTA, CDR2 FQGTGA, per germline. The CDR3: CASSQGSNEKLFF. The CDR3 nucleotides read TGTGCCAGCAGCCAGGGGTCTAATGAAAAACTGTTTTTT.

The CDR3 spells CASSEVEGSTEAFF. The CDR3 region has the DNA TGTGCCAGCAGTGAAGTTGAAGGGAGCACTGAAGCTTTCTTT. The chain links TRBV2 to TRBJ1-1, with D unclear. The V and J ends lost 1 base and 4 bases respectively, with 10 bases between them. The CDR3 runs 14 residues. Germline V lookup: CDR1 SNHLY, CDR2 FYNNEI.

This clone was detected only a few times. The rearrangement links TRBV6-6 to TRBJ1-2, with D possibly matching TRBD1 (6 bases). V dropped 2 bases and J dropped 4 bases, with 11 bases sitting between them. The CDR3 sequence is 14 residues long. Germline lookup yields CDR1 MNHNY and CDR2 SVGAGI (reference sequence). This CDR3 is CASSYGAGVYGYTF. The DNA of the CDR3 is TGTGCCAGCAGTTACGGGGCAGGGGTCTATGGCTACACCTTC.

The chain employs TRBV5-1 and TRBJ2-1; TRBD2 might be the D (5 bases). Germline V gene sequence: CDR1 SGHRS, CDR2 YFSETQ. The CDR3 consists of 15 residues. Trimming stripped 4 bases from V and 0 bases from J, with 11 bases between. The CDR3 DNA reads TGCGCCAGCAGCACCACTAGACCCTCCTACAATGAGCAGTTCTTC. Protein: CASSTTRPSYNEQFF.

The chain's CDR3 is CASSLPGQGLAKNIQYF. The CDR3 DNA reads TGTGCCAGCAGCTTACCCGGACAGGGATTAGCCAAAAACATTCAGTACTTC. This chain uses TRBV11-2 with TRBJ2-4; 8 nucleotides match TRBD1. The germline V gene encodes CDR1 SGHAT and CDR2 FQNNGV. This CDR3 spans 17 amino acids. V lost 2 bases and J lost 0; bases outside the gene matches: 6.

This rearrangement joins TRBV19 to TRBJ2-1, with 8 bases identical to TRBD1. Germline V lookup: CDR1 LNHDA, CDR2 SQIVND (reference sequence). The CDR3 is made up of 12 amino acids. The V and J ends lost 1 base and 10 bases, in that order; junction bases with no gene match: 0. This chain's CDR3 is CASSIGQGEQFF. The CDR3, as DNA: TGTGCCAGTAGTATAGGACAGGGGGAGCAGTTCTTC.

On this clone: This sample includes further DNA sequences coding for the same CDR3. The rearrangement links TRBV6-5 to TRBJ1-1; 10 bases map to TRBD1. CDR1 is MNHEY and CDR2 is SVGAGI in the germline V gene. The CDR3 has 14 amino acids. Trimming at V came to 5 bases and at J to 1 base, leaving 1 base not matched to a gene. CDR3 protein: CASSRDRGNTEAFF. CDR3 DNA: TGTGCCAGCAGTAGGGACAGGGGGAACACTGAAGCTTTCTTT.